Shown below are 28 T cell receptor beta chains from a single sample sequenced in a study of cytomegalovirus exposure and HLA in healthy donors. The PCR contained 60 Vbeta and 13 Jbeta primers. Some clones are missing from TCRdb's copy, which holds only in-frame ones; the method was immunoSEQ multiplex PCR. The table has over 80,000 clones, around 80% seen once. Sequencing was performed on PBMCs. Receptors originate from a man between 35 and 55 years old in good health and CMV-seropositive.

The chain links TRBV25-1 to TRBJ2-5; 10 bases are shared with TRBD2. From germline, CDR1 is MGHDK and CDR2 SYGVNS. J was trimmed by 4 bases and V by 1 base; bases with no gene match: 6. The CDR3 is made up of 16 amino acids. The CDR3 protein is CASSESRLAGAETQYF. The DNA of the CDR3 is TGTGCCAGCAGTGAATCGAGGCTAGCGGGAGCAGAGACCCAGTACTTC.

V usage is TRBV15 and J usage is TRBJ1-1; the match to TRBD1 covers 7 bases. This CDR3 region has 15 residues. With V trimmed by 5 bases and J by 1 base, 7 bases remained unmatched. Per the germline V gene, CDR1 is LNHNV and CDR2 is YYDKDF (reference sequence). CDR3 protein: CATSQGGGENTEAFF. DNA of the CDR3: TGTGCCACCAGCCAAGGGGGCGGGGAGAACACTGAAGCTTTCTTT. The full variable domain, rest sourced from reference TRBV15 and TRBJ1-1, is DAMVIQNPRYQVTQFGKPVTLSCSQTLNHNVMYWYQQKSSQAPKLLFHYYDKDFNNEADTPDNFQSRRPNTSFCFLDIRSPGLGDTAMYLCATSQGGGENTEAFFGQGTRLTVV.

The chain has TRBV7-9 and TRBJ2-7, with 11 bases that match TRBD2. CDR3 length: 16 amino acids. Germline CDR1 reads SEHNR; CDR2 reads FQNEAQ (reference sequence). Losses at the gene ends were 3 bases for V and 5 bases for J; bases not matched to a gene: 9. CDR3 residues: CASSFLLAGGPHEQYF. The CDR3 region has the DNA TGTGCCAGCAGCTTCCTTTTAGCGGGAGGGCCCCACGAGCAGTACTTC.

The chain recombines TRBV27 with TRBJ1-2; TRBD1 matches at 9 bases. Trimming took 6 bases from V and 5 from J; bases not matched to a gene: 4. This CDR3 region has 13 residues. Germline V lookup: CDR1 MNHEY, CDR2 SMNVEV (reference sequence). Here the CDR3 reads CASSRDRVYGYTF. The DNA of the CDR3 is TGTGCCAGCAGCCGGGACAGGGTTTATGGCTACACCTTC.

This clone was detected only a few times. The chain links TRBV19 to TRBJ1-5; 8 bases fit TRBD1. The germline V gene has CDR1 LNHDA and CDR2 SQIVND (reference sequence). This CDR3 has 14 residues. J lost 5 bases, V lost 3 bases, and 3 bases had no gene match. CDR3 sequence: CASSMQGAYQPQHF. The CDR3 DNA follows: TGTGCCAGTAGTATGCAGGGGGCATATCAGCCCCAGCATTTT.

This clone came up once. The chain joins TRBV11-2 to TRBJ2-2; D gene ambiguous. Trimming shortened V by 4 bases and J by 4 bases, and 10 bases separated the two germline ends. Germline-derived CDR1 and CDR2 are SGHAT and FQNNGV. CDR3 length: 14 amino acids. The chain's CDR3 is CASSSSTVTGELFF. In DNA, the CDR3 is TGTGCCAGCAGCTCGTCGACTGTCACCGGGGAGCTGTTTTTT.

The CDR3 coding sequence is TGTGCCAGCAGTGATAGGTGGGCGGGGGGAACGAATGAGCAGTTCTTC. Amino acid sequence: CASSDRWAGGTNEQFF. The chain links TRBV2 to TRBJ2-1; TRBD2 matches at 8 bases. In germline, CDR1 is SNHLY, CDR2 FYNNEI. V lost 3 bases and J lost 7; bases outside the gene matches: 11. The CDR3 is made up of 16 amino acids.

The chain employs TRBV4-2 and TRBJ2-2; TRBD2 matches 10 bases. Germline V gene sequence: CDR1 LGHNA, CDR2 YNFKEQ. J gave up 2 bases and V 0 bases, and 12 bases lay outside the gene matches. The CDR3 runs to 20 residues. CDR3 sequence reads: CASSQEWLAGAAVNTGELFF. The CDR3 bases are TGTGCCAGCAGCCAAGAATGGCTAGCGGGGGCCGCGGTTAACACCGGGGAGCTGTTTTTT.

The chain links TRBV4-1 to TRBJ2-1, with a weak D call TRBD2 (5 bases). This CDR3 is 14 amino acids long. Germline values: CDR1 MGHRA, CDR2 YSYEKL. Trimming pared 1 base from V and 2 bases from J, leaving 6 bases between. CDR3 sequence (DNA): TGCGCCAGCAGCCAAGCCGGGGCCTACAATGAGCAGTTCTTC. It specifies CASSQAGAYNEQFF.

The J gene is TRBJ1-2, the V gene TRBV7-9, with D hard to call. Trimming shortened V by 3 bases and J by 2 bases, and 13 bases separated the two germline ends. Germline CDR1 is SEHNR and CDR2 is FQNEAQ (reference sequence). CDR3 length: 15 residues. CDR3 sequence (DNA): TGTGCCAGCAGCTTTCCCGGGGTTAGGAACTATGGCTACACCTTC. Amino acids: CASSFPGVRNYGYTF.

The J gene is TRBJ2-7, the V gene TRBV30; TRBD1 matches 8 bases. Germline CDR1 is GTSNPN and CDR2 is SVGIG (reference sequence). The CDR3 loop spans 14 amino acids. J was trimmed by 0 bases and V by 3 bases; bases with no gene match: 4. CDR3 DNA: TGTGCCTGGAGACAGGGGGGAGGCTCCTACGAGCAGTACTTC. Translating it yields CAWRQGGGSYEQYF.

In its sample, this clone was seen once. V gene TRBV6-5 combines with J gene TRBJ2-7; TRBD2 matches at 8 bases. CDR1 is MNHEY, CDR2 SVGAGI, per germline. After removal of 7 bases from V and 2 bases from J, the junction contained 7 bases not matched to a gene. CDR3 length equals 14 residues. In DNA, the CDR3 is TGTGCCAGCACACGGGAGGGCCGTCCCTACGAGCAGTACTTC. This codes for CASTREGRPYEQYF.

This chain joins TRBV28 and TRBJ2-7, with a possible D match to TRBD1 (5 bases). Germline V gene data show CDR1 as MDHEN and CDR2 as SYDVKM. The CDR3 is 15 residues long. The V end was cut by 5 bases, the J end by 0 bases, with 14 bases between. Written as DNA, the CDR3 is TGTGCCAGCAGTCCTGGACATGCGAGCTCCTACGAGCAGTACTTC. Translating gives CASSPGHASSYEQYF.

The chain uses TRBV2 and TRBJ1-2, with D possibly TRBD1 on 5 matching bases. The CDR3 length is 14 residues. V gave up 6 bases and J gave up 4 bases, with 15 bases separating them. Germline-derived CDR1 and CDR2 are SNHLY and FYNNEI. The CDR3 coding sequence is TGTGCCAGCAGAGGGGCGGCCGGCGGCTATGGCTACACCTTC. As protein: CASRGAAGGYGYTF.

The chain recombines TRBV5-4 with TRBJ2-3; D might be TRBD2 (5 bases). Trimming pared 4 bases from V and 3 bases from J, leaving 12 bases between. Germline V lookup: CDR1 SGHNT, CDR2 YYREEE (reference sequence). This CDR3 has 14 amino acids. In nucleotides, the CDR3 is TGTGCCAGCAGCCTCGGGCCGGGGACAGATACGCAGTATTTT. Translated, it gives CASSLGPGTDTQYF.

V gene TRBV6-1 combines with J gene TRBJ1-2, with D tentatively TRBD1 (6 bases). The CDR3 loop spans 13 amino acids. Germline V gene sequence: CDR1 MNHNS, CDR2 SASEGT. The V and J ends lost 0 bases and 4 bases respectively, with 6 bases between them. This chain's CDR3 is CASSEAGGYGYTF. The CDR3 DNA is TGTGCCAGCAGTGAAGCAGGGGGCTATGGCTACACCTTC.

The V call is TRBV28, the J call TRBJ2-1; 12 bases fit TRBD2. This CDR3 is built from 14 residues. Germline values: CDR1 MDHEN, CDR2 SYDVKM. Trimming took 8 bases from V and 3 from J; bases not matched to a gene: 2. CDR3 DNA: TGTGCCAGCCGACTAGCGGGAGTCTACAATGAGCAGTTCTTC. It yields the protein CASRLAGVYNEQFF.

This chain's CDR3 is CASSLQGAHTIYF. CDR3 nucleotides: TGTGCCAGCAGCTTACAGGGGGCACACACCATATATTTT. The chain is built from TRBV11-2 and TRBJ1-3; 8 positions agree with TRBD1. Trimming cost V 2 bases and J 8 bases; bases outside gene matches: 2. The V gene's germline CDR1 is SGHAT and CDR2 FQNNGV. This CDR3 has 13 residues.

The V and J genes are TRBV27 and TRBJ2-7, with TRBD2 identical over 15 bases. J lost 7 bases, V lost 5 bases, and 12 bases had no gene match. The V gene's germline CDR1 is MNHEY and CDR2 SMNVEV (reference sequence). The CDR3 has 17 residues. The CDR3 coding sequence is TGTGCCAGCAGTCGTCCCGGACTAGCGGGAGGGCCAGGGGAGCAGTACTTC. Protein sequence: CASSRPGLAGGPGEQYF.

This clone was found a few times. J is TRBJ2-5 and V is TRBV14; possibly TRBD1 for D (8 bases). V lost 4 bases and J 7 bases, leaving 19 bases between the germline ends. Germline CDR1 is SGHDN and CDR2 is FVKESK. This CDR3 comprises 15 residues. The CDR3 sequence: CASSRRTGTGGTQYF. In DNA form, the CDR3 reads TGTGCCAGCAGCCGACGGACAGGGACGGGGGGGACCCAGTACTTC. The variable domain in full, with the rest retrieved from reference TRBV14 and TRBJ2-5, is EAGVTQFPSHSVIEKGQTVTLRCDPISGHDNLYWYRRVMGKEIKFLLHFVKESKQDESGMPNNRFLAERTGGTYSTLKVQPAELEDSGVYFCASSRRTGTGGTQYFGPGTRLLVL.

This clone was detected once. V is TRBV19 and J is TRBJ2-1; 8 bases align to TRBD1. Per germline, CDR1 LNHDA and CDR2 SQIVND (reference sequence). This CDR3 region has 15 residues. With 1 base clipped from V and 1 base from J, the junction kept 0 bases outside the gene matches. DNA for the CDR3: TGTGCCAGTAGTATAGGGACAGGGTCCTACAATGAGCAGTTCTTC. Its protein product is CASSIGTGSYNEQFF.

This clone appeared a single time. The rearrangement joins TRBV6-4 to TRBJ2-1; TRBD1 matches at 7 bases. The CDR3 runs 13 residues. Germline lookup yields CDR1 MRHNA and CDR2 SNTAGT. V trimming: 8 bases; J trimming: 4 bases; junction bases outside the gene matches: 5. CDR3 residues: CASSQGPYNEQFF. In nucleotides, the CDR3 is TGTGCCAGCTCACAGGGGCCGTACAATGAGCAGTTCTTC.

This sequence joins TRBV4-1 and TRBJ2-7, with a tentative D call TRBD1 (5 bases). The germline V gene encodes CDR1 MGHRA and CDR2 YSYEKL. CDR3 length: 17 amino acids. V was clipped by 3 bases and J by 4 bases, with 22 bases between them. This chain's CDR3 is CASSQSLGAPLRYEQYF. In DNA form, the CDR3 reads TGCGCCAGCAGCCAGTCCTTAGGGGCCCCCTTGAGGTACGAGCAGTACTTC.

The J gene is TRBJ1-1, the V gene TRBV29-1; D gene unclear. The CDR3 totals 11 residues. The V and J ends lost 1 base and 4 bases respectively, with 4 bases between them. The germline CDR1 and CDR2 sequences are SQVTM and ANQGSEA. CDR3 DNA: TGCAGCGTTGAAGTCAGCACTGAAGCTTTCTTT. Encoded protein: CSVEVSTEAFF.

The gene calls are TRBV10-1 and TRBJ2-2, with TRBD1 matching over 8 bases. The J segment lost 0 bases and the V segment lost 7 bases, leaving 7 bases of the junction unmatched. CDR3 length: 16 residues. CDR1 WNHNN and CDR2 SYGVQD come from the germline V gene (reference sequence). CDR3: CASTAPDRANTGELFF. CDR3 in DNA: TGCGCCAGCACCGCCCCGGACAGGGCGAACACCGGGGAGCTGTTTTTT.

The chain combines TRBV11-2 with TRBJ2-7, with D hard to call. Trimming left V 0 bases short and J 9 bases short, with 6 bases between. Germline assignment: CDR1 SGHAT and CDR2 FQNNGV. The CDR3 extends over 11 amino acids. The CDR3: CASSLDLWQYF. The CDR3 DNA reads as TGTGCCAGCAGCTTAGATCTGTGGCAGTACTTC. Based on the CDR3 plus reference TRBV11-2 and TRBJ2-7, the full variable domain is EAGVAQSPRYKIIEKRQSVAFWCNPISGHATLYWYQQILGQGPKLLIQFQNNGVVDDSQLPKDRFSAERLKGVDSTLKIQPAKLEDSAVYLCASSLDLWQYFGPGTRLTVT.

The V gene is TRBV19, the J gene TRBJ1-5; 7 bases agree with TRBD1. In germline, CDR1 is LNHDA, CDR2 SQIVND (reference sequence). The CDR3 has 15 amino acids. V was clipped by 5 bases and J by 4 bases; unmatched bases: 8. The CDR3 sequence: CASSVRTGANQPQHF. CDR3 nucleotide sequence: TGTGCCAGTAGTGTTCGGACAGGAGCTAATCAGCCCCAGCATTTT.

This clone was picked up a small number of times. The rearrangement links TRBV5-1 to TRBJ2-3; 7 positions match TRBD2. The CDR3 has 15 amino acids. The V and J ends lost 4 bases and 0 bases, in that order; junction bases with no gene match: 5. Germline-derived CDR1 and CDR2 are SGHRS and YFSETQ. The CDR3 DNA is TGCGCCAGCAGCCTAGAGCGGGGTAGCACAGATACGCAGTATTTT. Its protein product is CASSLERGSTDTQYF.